Detailed here is one T cell receptor beta chain. The PCR made use of 60 Vbeta and 13 Jbeta primers. The repertoire was sequenced with immunoSEQ multiplex PCR; TCRdb's copy has only in-frame clones and lacks some. The sample carries around 200,000 clones, less than 80% recorded once. This specimen belongs to a study of cytomegalovirus exposure and HLA in healthy donors. The sequence came from a middle-aged man in good health and CMV-seronegative. The sample comprised PBMCs.

Here the CDR3 reads CASSSPASGSLSYEQYF. DNA of the CDR3: TGTGCCAGCAGTTCCCCTGCCAGCGGGAGTTTGTCCTACGAGCAGTACTTC. V is TRBV27 and J is TRBJ2-7, with TRBD2 matching 8 bases. This CDR3 spans 17 amino acids. CDR1 and CDR2 from the germline V gene are MNHEY and SMNVEV (reference sequence). V trimming: 4 bases; J trimming: 1 base; junction bases outside the gene matches: 12.